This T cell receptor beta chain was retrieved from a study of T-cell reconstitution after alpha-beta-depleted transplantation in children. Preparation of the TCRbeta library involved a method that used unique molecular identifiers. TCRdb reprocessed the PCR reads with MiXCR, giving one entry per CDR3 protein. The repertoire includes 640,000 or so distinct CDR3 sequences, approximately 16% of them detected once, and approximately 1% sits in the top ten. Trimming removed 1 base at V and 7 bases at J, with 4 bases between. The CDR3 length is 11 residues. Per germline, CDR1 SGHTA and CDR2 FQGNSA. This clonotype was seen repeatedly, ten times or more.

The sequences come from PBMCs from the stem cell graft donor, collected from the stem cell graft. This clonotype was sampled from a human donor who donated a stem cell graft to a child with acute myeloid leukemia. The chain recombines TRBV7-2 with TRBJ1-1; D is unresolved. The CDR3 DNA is TGTGCCAGCAGCTTAGTAGATGAAGCTTTCTTT. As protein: CASSLVDEAFF.